This TCR beta chain emerged from a study of response to subunit inactivated influenza vaccine. Overall study findings and caveats: Authors suggested few new T cells are recruited by each seasonal influenza vaccination.

Germline V gene lookup returns CDR1 KGHDR and CDR2 SFDVKD. There are 16 residues in the CDR3. The ends lost 4 bases at V and 5 bases at J; junction bases unmatched: 8. This clonotype was seen more than once but under ten times. The antigen remains unidentified. Each CDR3 protein is one row after TCRdb ran MiXCR on the RT-PCR reads. This sample yields about 700,000 distinct CDR3 sequences, of which 14% are seen a single time; approximately 7.6% belongs to the top ten. The TCR sequence derives from a man over 45 who received an inactivated influenza vaccine. This chain uses TRBV24-1 with TRBJ2-5, with 11 bases lining up with TRBD2. The sequences come from PBMCs from blood, collected roughly 2 weeks before vaccination. In DNA, the CDR3 is TGTGCCACCAGTGAGCCCACTAGCGGGAGTCATGAGACCCAGTACTTC. Protein sequence: CATSEPTSGSHETQYF.